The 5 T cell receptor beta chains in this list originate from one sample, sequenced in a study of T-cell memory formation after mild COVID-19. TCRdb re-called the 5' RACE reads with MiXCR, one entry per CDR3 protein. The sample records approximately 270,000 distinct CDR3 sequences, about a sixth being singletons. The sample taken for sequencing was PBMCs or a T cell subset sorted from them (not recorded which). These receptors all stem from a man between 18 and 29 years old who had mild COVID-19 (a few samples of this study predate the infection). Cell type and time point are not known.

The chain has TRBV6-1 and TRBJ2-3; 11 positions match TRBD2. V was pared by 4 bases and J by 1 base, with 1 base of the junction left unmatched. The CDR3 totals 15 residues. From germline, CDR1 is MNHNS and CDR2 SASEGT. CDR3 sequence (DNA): TGTGCCAGCAGTGTTAGCGGGGGGGGCACAGATACGCAGTATTTT. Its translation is CASSVSGGGTDTQYF.

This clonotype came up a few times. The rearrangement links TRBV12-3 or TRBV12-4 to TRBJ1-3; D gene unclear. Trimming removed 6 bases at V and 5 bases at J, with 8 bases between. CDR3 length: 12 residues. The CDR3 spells CASSRNRNTIYF. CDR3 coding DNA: TGTGCCAGCAGCCGAAATAGAAACACCATATATTTT.

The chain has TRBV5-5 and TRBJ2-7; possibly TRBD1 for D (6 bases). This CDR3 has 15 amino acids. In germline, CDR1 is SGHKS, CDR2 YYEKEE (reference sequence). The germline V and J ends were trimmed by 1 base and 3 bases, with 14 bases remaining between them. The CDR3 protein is CASSLQTGAYYEQYV. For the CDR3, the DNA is TGTGCCAGCAGCTTGCAGACAGGTGCCTACTACGAGCAGTACGTC.

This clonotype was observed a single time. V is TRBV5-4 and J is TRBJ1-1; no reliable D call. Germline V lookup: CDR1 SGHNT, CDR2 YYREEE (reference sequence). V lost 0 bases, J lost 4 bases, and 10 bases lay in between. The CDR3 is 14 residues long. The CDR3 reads CASSLVGPLTEAFF. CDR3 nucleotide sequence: TGTGCCAGCAGCTTGGTAGGTCCTCTCACTGAAGCTTTCTTT.

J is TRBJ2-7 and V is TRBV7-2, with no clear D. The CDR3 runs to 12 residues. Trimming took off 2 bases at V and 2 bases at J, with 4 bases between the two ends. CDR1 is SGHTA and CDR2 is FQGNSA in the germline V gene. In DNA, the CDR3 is TGTGCCAGCAGCTTACTCACCTACGAGCAGTACTTC. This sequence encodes CASSLLTYEQYF. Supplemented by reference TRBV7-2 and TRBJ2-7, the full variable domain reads GAGVSQSPSNKVTEKGKDVELRCDPISGHTALYWYRQSLGQGLEFLIYFQGNSAPDKSGLPSDRFSAERTGGSVSTLTIQRTQQEDSAVYLCASSLLTYEQYFGPGTRLTVT.